The rows below give T cell receptor beta chains drawn from one sample of a study of metastatic and nonmetastatic thyroid tumors. TCRdb re-processed the PCR reads through MiXCR. This table has 100,000 or so clones, about 15% appearing once. Sequenced input: blood. The receptors derive from a female donor with papillary thyroid cancer or a benign thyroid nodule (not recorded which). Some clones in this sample may be carry-over from other donors' samples. CDR3s include the opening cysteine and the closing phenylalanine or tryptophan. A D gene is named only where the DNA matches it firmly. A row's size may be missing; if present it is once, few, many or a size class.

CDR3 DNA	CDR3 protein	J gene	D gene	V gene	clone size
TGTGCCAGCAGCCCCCTTAGCCAGGGAAATGAGCAGTTCTTC	CASSPLSQGNEQFF	TRBJ2-1	NA	TRBV13	NA
TGCGCCAGCAGCCAAGACTGGACCTCTGGGCAGTTCTTC	CASSQDWTSGQFF	TRBJ2-1	NA	TRBV4-3	NA
TGTGCCAGCAGCCACCGCCTGCGGGGGAGGTTGTACGAGCAGTACTTC	CASSHRLRGRLYEQYF	TRBJ2-7	TRBD2	TRBV28	many
TGTGCCAGCAGTAGTGGAGGGTTAGTTTTCCACGAGCATTACTTC	CASSSGGLVFHEHYF	TRBJ2-7	NA	TRBV6-1	NA
TGTGCCAGCGGCTCGTCTAGGGCGTCCTACGAGCAGTACTTC	CASGSSRASYEQYF	TRBJ2-7	NA	TRBV5-5	many
TGTGCCAGCAGCGTAGGTCCGGGGACCTATGGCTACACCTTC	CASSVGPGTYGYTF	TRBJ1-2	NA	TRBV9	many
TGTGCCACCTCGCTCGGGGGGTTCGGTAGCAATCAGCCCCAGCATTTT	CATSLGGFGSNQPQHF	TRBJ1-5	NA	TRBV28	few
TGTGCCGGTCCGGAGACAGGGGGTGATTCACCCCTGCACTTT	CAGPETGGDSPLHF	TRBJ1-6	TRBD1	TRBV6-1	NA
TGTGCCAGCAGTTCATCGGGACAGCCTTTAAGTTCTTCAACTAATGAAAAACTGTTTTTT	CASSSSGQPLSSSTNEKLFF	TRBJ1-4	TRBD1	TRBV9	many
TGTGCCAGCAGTGGGGACATCAATGAAGCTTTCTTT	CASSGDINEAFF	TRBJ1-1	NA	TRBV6-2/TRBV6-3	many
TGTGCCAGCAGTCCGGGACTTGGGACTGAAGCTTTCTTT	CASSPGLGTEAFF	TRBJ1-1	NA	TRBV27	many
TGTGCCAGCAGCGCAGATATCTACGAGCAGTACTTC	CASSADIYEQYF	TRBJ2-7	NA	TRBV7-2	many
TGTGCCAGCAGTTACACGCCGGGACAAGGGCAGTATTTT	CASSYTPGQGQYF	TRBJ2-3	NA	TRBV6-2/TRBV6-3	few
TGCAGTGCTAGAGATCCCGGCTCTGGAAACACCATATATTTT	CSARDPGSGNTIYF	TRBJ1-3	NA	TRBV20-1	many
TGTGCCAGCAGCTTAGATGGGCTTGCTGAGCAGTTCTTC	CASSLDGLAEQFF	TRBJ2-1	NA	TRBV11-2	many
TGTGCCAGTAGTTACATGGTGCTACTTACCGGGGAGCTGTTTTTT	CASSYMVLLTGELFF	TRBJ2-2	NA	TRBV19	many
TGTGCCAGCAGCCCAAACAGGGGACCGAACACTGAAGCTTTCTTT	CASSPNRGPNTEAFF	TRBJ1-1	TRBD1	TRBV28	many
TGTGCCACCAGTGATGGGGACAGGGGGCCCGGGGACTATGGCTACACCTTC	CATSDGDRGPGDYGYTF	TRBJ1-2	TRBD1	TRBV24-1	many
TGTGCCAGCAGCGCCACAGGGGCCGGGGAGCTGTTTTTT	CASSATGAGELFF	TRBJ2-2	TRBD1	TRBV2	many
TGTGCCAGCAGCGTGGAGGACAGCTACGAGCAGTACTTC	CASSVEDSYEQYF	TRBJ2-7	NA	TRBV9	many
TGCAGTGCTAGGACCCTCTCGGGGGAGACCCAGTACTTC	CSARTLSGETQYF	TRBJ2-5	NA	TRBV20-1	few
TGTGCCAGCAGCGTCGGACAGGGGGCGACCGGGGAGCTGTTTTTT	CASSVGQGATGELFF	TRBJ2-2	TRBD1	TRBV5-5	many
TGTGCCAGTAGTACCCACAAGAGCTCCTACGAGCAGTACTTC	CASSTHKSSYEQYF	TRBJ2-7	NA	TRBV19	many
TGTGCCAGTAGTATACTCACATCTCCATATGGCTACACCTTC	CASSILTSPYGYTF	TRBJ1-2	NA	TRBV19	NA
TGTGCCAGCAGCTTGCGGGGACTCCGCACAGATACGCAGTATTTT	CASSLRGLRTDTQYF	TRBJ2-3	NA	TRBV9	many
TGCGCCAGCAGCCAACCCCTGGGGAGCGGGGGAGGGGATACGCAGTATTTT	CASSQPLGSGGGDTQYF	TRBJ2-3	TRBD2	TRBV4-1	many
TGTGCCAGCAGTTTCGGAACAGGGGGTTCCTATAATTCACCCCTCAACTTT	CASSFGTGGSYNSPLNF	TRBJ1-6	TRBD1	TRBV6-5	NA
TGTGCCAGCAGCCCAGGACTAGCATCCACAGATACGCAGTATTTT	CASSPGLASTDTQYF	TRBJ2-3	TRBD2	TRBV5-8	NA
TGCAGTGCTAGCTTGACAGGGACCGGAAACACCATATATTTT	CSASLTGTGNTIYF	TRBJ1-3	TRBD1	TRBV20-1	many
TGTGCCAGCAGCTTGGGGACAGGGAATGAAAAACTGTTTTTT	CASSLGTGNEKLFF	TRBJ1-4	TRBD1	TRBV5-6	NA
TGTGCCAGCAGCCAAGATTCGTTCGCCGGGGAGCTGTTTTTT	CASSQDSFAGELFF	TRBJ2-2	NA	TRBV3-1	many
TGTGCCAGCAGACCCGGGACAGGGGACTATGGCTACACCTTC	CASRPGTGDYGYTF	TRBJ1-2	TRBD1	TRBV7-3	many
TGTGCCAGCAGTCGACAGGGCAGAACTGAAGCTTTATTT	CASSRQGRTEALF	TRBJ1-1	TRBD1	TRBV28	few
TGCGCCAGCAGCCAAGATAGTCTTAGGGAGACCCAGTACTTC	CASSQDSLRETQYF	TRBJ2-5	NA	TRBV4-1	many
TGTGTCAGCAGCTTAGTGCGACAGGGGACCGCTGAAGCTTTCTTT	CVSSLVRQGTAEAFF	TRBJ1-1	TRBD1	TRBV7-9	NA
TGTGCCAGTAGGGAGGAGGTCCTGGGTGGCTACACCTTC	CASREEVLGGYTF	TRBJ1-2	NA	TRBV19	many
TGTGCCAGCAGTTCCGTAAACGCGGGGTTAATTGAAAAACTGTTTTTT	CASSSVNAGLIEKLFF	TRBJ1-4	NA	TRBV6-1	many
TGTGCCAGCAGCCAAGGTTTTAGGACGGGTACGAGGGTACCCCTCCACTTT	CASSQGFRTGTRVPLHF	TRBJ1-6	NA	TRBV3-1	many
TGTGCCAGCAGTTCCTACGGGGCCTCTGGTGCCAACGTCCTGACTTTC	CASSSYGASGANVLTF	TRBJ2-6	NA	TRBV6-2/TRBV6-3	few
TGTGCCAGCAGTCCCCCGGGAGGGCTCCTATATGGCGGCTACACCTTC	CASSPPGGLLYGGYTF	TRBJ1-2	NA	TRBV6-7	many
TGTGCCAGTAGTATAAACGAAAAACTGTTTTTT	CASSINEKLFF	TRBJ1-4	NA	TRBV19	many
TGTGCCAGCAGTGCCCCGGGACTAGTGGGAGAAAATGAGCAGTTCTTC	CASSAPGLVGENEQFF	TRBJ2-1	TRBD2	TRBV6-1	many
TGCGCCAGCAGCTTGTGGACAGGGGGCGATGGCTACACCTTC	CASSLWTGGDGYTF	TRBJ1-2	TRBD1	TRBV5-1	many
TGTGCCAGCAGTGGTGGTGGGAACGAGCAGTACTTC	CASSGGGNEQYF	TRBJ2-7	NA	TRBV28	many
TGTGCCAGTAGTATAGATGCAGCCTCCAATCAGCCCCAGCATTTT	CASSIDAASNQPQHF	TRBJ1-5	NA	TRBV19	many
TGTGCCAGCAGCGTAGTAGGGGGACAGGAAAACACCGGGGAGCTGTTTTTT	CASSVVGGQENTGELFF	TRBJ2-2	TRBD1	TRBV9	many
TGTGCCAGCAGCCAAGTCCGGGACGGATGGTCCTACGAGCAGTACTTC	CASSQVRDGWSYEQYF	TRBJ2-7	NA	TRBV7-8	NA
TGTGCCAGCAGTCCTCAAGGACAGCGGGGGGACAATGAGCAGCTCTTC	CASSPQGQRGDNEQLF	TRBJ2-1	TRBD2	TRBV14	NA
TGTGCCAGCAGCTCGGGCGGGGGGAACTACGAGCAGTACTTC	CASSSGGGNYEQYF	TRBJ2-7	TRBD2	TRBV11-2	many
TGTGCCAGTAGTATTGGGTCCGCTAACTATGGCTACACCTTC	CASSIGSANYGYTF	TRBJ1-2	NA	TRBV19	many
TGTGCCAGCAGTTTCTCCGAGACAGGGGTCTCGTTCCAGTTCTTC	CASSFSETGVSFQFF	TRBJ2-1	TRBD1	TRBV28	NA
TGTGCCAGCAGCCCTACCCCTCGGGTGGAGGAGACCCAGTACTTC	CASSPTPRVEETQYF	TRBJ2-5	NA	TRBV9	many
TGTGCCAGCAGTCCGGGACAGGGGAGAAACGATCATTACTTC	CASSPGQGRNDHYF	TRBJ2-7	TRBD1	TRBV28	few
TGTGCCAGCAGCTTCGGGACCAAGCCGAGCACAGATACGCAGTATTTT	CASSFGTKPSTDTQYF	TRBJ2-3	NA	TRBV9	many
TGTGCCAGCAGCTTCCGTAGCCGCGACTACGAGCAGTACTTC	CASSFRSRDYEQYF	TRBJ2-7	NA	TRBV7-6	many